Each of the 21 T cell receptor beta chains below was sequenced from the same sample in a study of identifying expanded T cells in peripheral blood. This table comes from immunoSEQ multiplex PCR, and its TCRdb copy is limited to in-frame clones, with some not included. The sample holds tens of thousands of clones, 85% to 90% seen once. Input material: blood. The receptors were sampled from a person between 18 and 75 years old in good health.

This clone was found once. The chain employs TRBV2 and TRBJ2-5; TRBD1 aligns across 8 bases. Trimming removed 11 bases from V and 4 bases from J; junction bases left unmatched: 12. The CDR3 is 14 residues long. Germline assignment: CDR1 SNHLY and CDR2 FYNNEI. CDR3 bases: TGTGCCGGACTGGACCAGGGGGCGGGAGAGACCCAGTACTTC. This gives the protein CAGLDQGAGETQYF.

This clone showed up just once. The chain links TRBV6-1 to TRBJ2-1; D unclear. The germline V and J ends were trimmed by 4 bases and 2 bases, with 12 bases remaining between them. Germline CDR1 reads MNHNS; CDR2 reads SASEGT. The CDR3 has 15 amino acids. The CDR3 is CASSGVQSTYNEQFF. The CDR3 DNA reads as TGTGCCAGCAGTGGAGTACAGAGTACCTACAATGAGCAGTTCTTC.

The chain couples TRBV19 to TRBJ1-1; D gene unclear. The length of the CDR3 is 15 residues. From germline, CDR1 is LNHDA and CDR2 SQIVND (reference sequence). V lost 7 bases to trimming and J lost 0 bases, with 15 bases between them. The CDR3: CASTPTQVMNTEAFF. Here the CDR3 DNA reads TGTGCCAGTACCCCAACCCAGGTCATGAACACTGAAGCTTTCTTT.

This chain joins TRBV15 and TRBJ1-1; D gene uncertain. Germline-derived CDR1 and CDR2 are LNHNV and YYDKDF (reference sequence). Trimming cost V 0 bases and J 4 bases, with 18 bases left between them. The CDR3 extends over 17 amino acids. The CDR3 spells CATSRDWVRMRGTEAFF. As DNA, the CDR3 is TGTGCCACCAGCAGAGATTGGGTTCGGATGCGGGGCACTGAAGCTTTCTTT. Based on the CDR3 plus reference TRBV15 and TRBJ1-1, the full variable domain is DAMVIQNPRYQVTQFGKPVTLSCSQTLNHNVMYWYQQKSSQAPKLLFHYYDKDFNNEADTPDNFQSRRPNTSFCFLDIRSPGLGDTAMYLCATSRDWVRMRGTEAFFGQGTRLTVV.

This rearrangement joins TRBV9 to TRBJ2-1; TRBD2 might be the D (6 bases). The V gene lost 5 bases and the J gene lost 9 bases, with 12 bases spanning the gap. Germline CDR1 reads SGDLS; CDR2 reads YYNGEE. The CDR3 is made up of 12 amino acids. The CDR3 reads CASSVEGGEQFF. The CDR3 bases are TGTGCCAGCAGTGTCGAGGGAGGTGAGCAGTTCTTC.

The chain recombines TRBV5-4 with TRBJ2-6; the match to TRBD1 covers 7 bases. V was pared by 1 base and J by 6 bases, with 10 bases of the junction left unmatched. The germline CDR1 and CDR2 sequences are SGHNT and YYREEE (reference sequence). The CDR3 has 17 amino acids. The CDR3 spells CASSLWTGSISANVLTF. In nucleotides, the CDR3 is TGTGCCAGCAGCTTGTGGACAGGATCTATATCGGCCAACGTCCTGACTTTC.

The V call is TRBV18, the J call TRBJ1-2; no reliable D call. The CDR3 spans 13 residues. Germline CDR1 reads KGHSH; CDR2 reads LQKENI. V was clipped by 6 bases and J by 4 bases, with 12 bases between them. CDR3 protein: CASSQDQFYGYTF. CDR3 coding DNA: TGTGCCAGCTCCCAGGATCAGTTCTATGGCTACACCTTC. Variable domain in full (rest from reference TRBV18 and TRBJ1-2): NAGVMQNPRHLVRRRGQEARLRCSPMKGHSHVYWYRQLPEEGLKFMVYLQKENIIDESGMPKERFSAEFPKEGPSILRIQQVVRGDSAAYFCASSQDQFYGYTFGSGTRLTVV.

The CDR3 is CASSLGTSPLHF. The CDR3 DNA sequence: TGTGCCAGCAGCTTGGGGACTTCACCCCTCCACTTT. V gene TRBV5-6 combines with J gene TRBJ1-6; no clear D. The germline V gene encodes CDR1 SGHDT and CDR2 YYEEEE. This CDR3 region has 12 residues. With 0 bases removed from V and 9 bases from J, the gap between germline ends came to 4 bases.

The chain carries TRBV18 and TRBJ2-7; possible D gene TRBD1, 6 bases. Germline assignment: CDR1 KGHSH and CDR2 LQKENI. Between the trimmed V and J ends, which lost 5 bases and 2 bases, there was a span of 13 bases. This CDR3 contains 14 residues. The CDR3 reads CASSTRGGAYEQYF. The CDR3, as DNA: TGTGCCAGCTCAACCAGAGGGGGTGCCTACGAGCAGTACTTC.

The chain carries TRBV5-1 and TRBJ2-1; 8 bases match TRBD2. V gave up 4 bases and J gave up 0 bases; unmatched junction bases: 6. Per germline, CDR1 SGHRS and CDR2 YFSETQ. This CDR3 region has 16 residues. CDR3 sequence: CASSQTGTSSYNEQFF. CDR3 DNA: TGCGCCAGCAGCCAAACCGGGACTAGCTCCTACAATGAGCAGTTCTTC. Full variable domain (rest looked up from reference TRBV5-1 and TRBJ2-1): KAGVTQTPRYLIKTRGQQVTLSCSPISGHRSVSWYQQTPGQGLQFLFEYFSETQRNKGNFPGRFSGRQFSNSRSEMNVSTLELGDSALYLCASSQTGTSSYNEQFFGPGTRLTVL.

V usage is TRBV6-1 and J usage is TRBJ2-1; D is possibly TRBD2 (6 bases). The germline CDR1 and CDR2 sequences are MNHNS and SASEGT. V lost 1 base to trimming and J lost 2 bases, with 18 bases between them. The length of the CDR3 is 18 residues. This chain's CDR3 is CASSEVGGASRTYNEQFF. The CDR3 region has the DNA TGTGCCAGCAGTGAAGTCGGAGGGGCCAGCCGGACCTACAATGAGCAGTTCTTC.

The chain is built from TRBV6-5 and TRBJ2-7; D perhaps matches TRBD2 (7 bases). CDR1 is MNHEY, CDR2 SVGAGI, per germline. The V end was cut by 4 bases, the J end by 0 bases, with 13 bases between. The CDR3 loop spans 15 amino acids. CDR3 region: CASSWGASGSYEQYF. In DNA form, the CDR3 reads TGTGCCAGCAGTTGGGGGGCTAGCGGCTCCTACGAGCAGTACTTC.

The CDR3 loop is CASSQVGGGLGKLFF. Here the CDR3 DNA reads TGTGCCAGCAGCCAAGTGGGAGGGGGGCTAGGGAAACTGTTTTTT. The V call is TRBV4-2, the J call TRBJ1-4; D is possibly TRBD1 (6 bases). Germline-derived CDR1 and CDR2 are LGHNA and YNFKEQ. This CDR3 contains 15 residues. V shed 1 base and J shed 11 bases, with 17 bases lying between them.

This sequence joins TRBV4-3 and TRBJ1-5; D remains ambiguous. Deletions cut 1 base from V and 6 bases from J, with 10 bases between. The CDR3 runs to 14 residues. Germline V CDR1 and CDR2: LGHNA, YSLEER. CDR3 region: CASSQAWGGQPQHF. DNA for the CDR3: TGCGCCAGCAGCCAAGCGTGGGGAGGTCAGCCCCAGCATTTT.

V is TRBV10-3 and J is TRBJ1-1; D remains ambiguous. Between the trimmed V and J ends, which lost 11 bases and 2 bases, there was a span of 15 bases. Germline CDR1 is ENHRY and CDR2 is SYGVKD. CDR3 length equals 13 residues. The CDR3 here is CAVSGDGNTEAFF. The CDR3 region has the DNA TGTGCCGTATCAGGTGACGGCAACACTGAAGCTTTCTTT.

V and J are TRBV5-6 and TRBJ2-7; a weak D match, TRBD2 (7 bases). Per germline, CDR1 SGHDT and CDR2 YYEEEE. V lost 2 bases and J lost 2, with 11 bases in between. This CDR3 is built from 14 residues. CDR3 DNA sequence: TGTGCCAGCAGCTTTGGGAGGGGGACCTACGAGCAGTACTTC. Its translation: CASSFGRGTYEQYF.

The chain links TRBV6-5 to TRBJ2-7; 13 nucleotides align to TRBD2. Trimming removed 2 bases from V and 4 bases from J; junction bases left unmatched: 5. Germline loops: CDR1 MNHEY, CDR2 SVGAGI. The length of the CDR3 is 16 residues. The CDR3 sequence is CASSYTTSGGKYEQYF. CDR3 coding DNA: TGTGCCAGCAGTTACACGACTAGCGGGGGGAAATACGAGCAGTACTTC.

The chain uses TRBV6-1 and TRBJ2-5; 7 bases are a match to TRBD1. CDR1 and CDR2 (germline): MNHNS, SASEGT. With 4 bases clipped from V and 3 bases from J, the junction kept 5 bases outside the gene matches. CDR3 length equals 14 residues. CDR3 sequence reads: CASSGLTGKETQYF. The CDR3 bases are TGTGCCAGCAGTGGCTTGACAGGGAAAGAGACCCAGTACTTC.

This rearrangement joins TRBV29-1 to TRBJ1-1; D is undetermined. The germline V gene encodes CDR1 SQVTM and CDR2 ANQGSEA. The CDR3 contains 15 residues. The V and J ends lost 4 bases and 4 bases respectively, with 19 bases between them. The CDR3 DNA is TGCAGCGTTGCCACCCTTTCGGCGGGTGCCACTGAAGCTTTCTTT. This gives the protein CSVATLSAGATEAFF. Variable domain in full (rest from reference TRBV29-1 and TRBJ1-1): SAVISQKPSRDICQRGTSLTIQCQVDSQVTMMFWYRQQPGQSLTLIATANQGSEATYESGFVIDKFPISRPNLTFSTLTVSNMSPEDSSIYLCSVATLSAGATEAFFGQGTRLTVV.

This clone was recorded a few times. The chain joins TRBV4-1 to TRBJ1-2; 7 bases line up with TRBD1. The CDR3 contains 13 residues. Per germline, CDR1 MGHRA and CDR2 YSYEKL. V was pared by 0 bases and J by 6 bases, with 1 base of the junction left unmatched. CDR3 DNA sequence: TGCGCCAGCAGCCAAGATAGGGGGCATGGCTACACCTTC. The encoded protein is CASSQDRGHGYTF.

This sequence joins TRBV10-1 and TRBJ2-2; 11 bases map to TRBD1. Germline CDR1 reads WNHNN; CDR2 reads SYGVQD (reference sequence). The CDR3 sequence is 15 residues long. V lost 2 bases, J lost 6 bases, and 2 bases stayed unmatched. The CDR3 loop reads CASSEPGQGAGELFF. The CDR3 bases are TGCGCCAGCAGTGAGCCGGGACAGGGGGCCGGGGAGCTGTTTTTT.